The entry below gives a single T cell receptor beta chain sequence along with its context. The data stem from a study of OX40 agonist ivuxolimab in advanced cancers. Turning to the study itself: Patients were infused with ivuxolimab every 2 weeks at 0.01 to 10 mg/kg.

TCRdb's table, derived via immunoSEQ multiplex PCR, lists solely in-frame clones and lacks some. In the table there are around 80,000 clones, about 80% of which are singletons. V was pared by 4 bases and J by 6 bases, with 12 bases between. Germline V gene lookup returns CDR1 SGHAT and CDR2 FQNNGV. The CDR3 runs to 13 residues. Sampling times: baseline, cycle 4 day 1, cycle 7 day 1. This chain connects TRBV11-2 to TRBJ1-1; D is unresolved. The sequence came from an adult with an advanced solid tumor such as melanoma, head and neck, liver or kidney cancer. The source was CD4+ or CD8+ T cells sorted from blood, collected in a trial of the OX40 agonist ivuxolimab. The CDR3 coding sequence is TGTGCCAGCAGCTCACGAGAGCCTCCTGAAGCTTTCTTT. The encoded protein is CASSSREPPEAFF. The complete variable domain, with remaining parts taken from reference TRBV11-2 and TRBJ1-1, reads EAGVAQSPRYKIIEKRQSVAFWCNPISGHATLYWYQQILGQGPKLLIQFQNNGVVDDSQLPKDRFSAERLKGVDSTLKIQPAKLEDSAVYLCASSSREPPEAFFGQGTRLTVV.